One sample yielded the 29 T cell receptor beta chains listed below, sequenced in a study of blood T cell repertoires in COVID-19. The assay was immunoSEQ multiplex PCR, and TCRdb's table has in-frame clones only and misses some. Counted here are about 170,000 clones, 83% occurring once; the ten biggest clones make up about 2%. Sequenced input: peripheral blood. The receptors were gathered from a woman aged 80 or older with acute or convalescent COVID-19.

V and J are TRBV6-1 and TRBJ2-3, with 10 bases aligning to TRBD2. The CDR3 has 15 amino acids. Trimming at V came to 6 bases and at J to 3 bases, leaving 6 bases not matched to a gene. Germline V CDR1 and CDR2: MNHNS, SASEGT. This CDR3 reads CASSHASGGTDTQYF. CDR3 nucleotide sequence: TGTGCCAGCAGCCATGCTAGCGGGGGAACAGATACGCAGTATTTT.

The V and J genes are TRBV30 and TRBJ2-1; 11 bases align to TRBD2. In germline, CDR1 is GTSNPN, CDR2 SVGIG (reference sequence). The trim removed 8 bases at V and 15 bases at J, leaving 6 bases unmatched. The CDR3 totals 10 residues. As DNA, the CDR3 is TGTGCCCTTAGCGGGGGGGTATGGTTCTTC. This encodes CALSGGVWFF.

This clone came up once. The DNA for the CDR3 is TGTGCCAGTAGTATAGTTTCTAGCTCCGGTGAGCAGTTCTTC. Protein: CASSIVSSSGEQFF. The rearrangement links TRBV19 to TRBJ2-1; a possible D gene is TRBD2 (5 bases). Germline V lookup: CDR1 LNHDA, CDR2 SQIVND (reference sequence). Between the trimmed V and J ends, which lost 1 base and 9 bases, there was a span of 13 bases. This CDR3 has 14 residues. Filled out from reference TRBV19 and TRBJ2-1, the complete variable domain reads DGGITQSPKYLFRKEGQNVTLSCEQNLNHDAMYWYRQDPGQGLRLIYYSQIVNDFQKGDIAEGYSVSREKKESFPLTVTSAQKNPTAFYLCASSIVSSSGEQFFGPGTRLTVL.

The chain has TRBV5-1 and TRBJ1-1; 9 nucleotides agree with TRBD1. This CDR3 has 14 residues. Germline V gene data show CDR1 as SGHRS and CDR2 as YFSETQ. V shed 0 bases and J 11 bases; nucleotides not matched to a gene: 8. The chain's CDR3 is CASSLVGRTGEAFF. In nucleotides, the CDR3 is TGCGCCAGCAGCTTGGTTGGGAGGACAGGGGAGGCTTTCTTT.

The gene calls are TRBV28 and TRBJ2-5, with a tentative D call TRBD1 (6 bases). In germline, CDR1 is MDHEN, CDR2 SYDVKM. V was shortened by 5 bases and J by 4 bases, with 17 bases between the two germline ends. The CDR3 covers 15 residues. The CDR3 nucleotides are TGTGCCAGCAGTCCTAGAGGCCAGGGGTTAGAGACCCAGTACTTC. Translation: CASSPRGQGLETQYF.

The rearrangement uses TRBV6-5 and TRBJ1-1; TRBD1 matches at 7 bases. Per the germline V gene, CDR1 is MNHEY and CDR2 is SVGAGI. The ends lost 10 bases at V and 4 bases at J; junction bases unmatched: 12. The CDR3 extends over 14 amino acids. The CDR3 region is CATTVTGRSTEAFF. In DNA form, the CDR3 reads TGTGCCACCACAGTGACAGGGAGGAGCACTGAAGCTTTCTTT.

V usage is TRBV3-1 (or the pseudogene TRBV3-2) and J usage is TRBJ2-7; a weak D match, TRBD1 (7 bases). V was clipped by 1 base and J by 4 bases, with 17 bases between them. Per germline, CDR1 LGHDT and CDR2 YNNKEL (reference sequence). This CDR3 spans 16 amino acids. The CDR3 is CASSQGAGGFQYEQYF. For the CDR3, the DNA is TGTGCCAGCAGCCAAGGGGCAGGGGGGTTCCAGTACGAGCAGTACTTC.

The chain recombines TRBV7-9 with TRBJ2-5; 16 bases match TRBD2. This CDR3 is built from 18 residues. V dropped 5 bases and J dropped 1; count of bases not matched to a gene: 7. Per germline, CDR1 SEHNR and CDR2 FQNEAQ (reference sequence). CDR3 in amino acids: CASSLGTSGRGGQETQYF. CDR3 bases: TGTGCCAGCAGCCTCGGGACTAGCGGGAGGGGGGGCCAAGAGACCCAGTACTTC.

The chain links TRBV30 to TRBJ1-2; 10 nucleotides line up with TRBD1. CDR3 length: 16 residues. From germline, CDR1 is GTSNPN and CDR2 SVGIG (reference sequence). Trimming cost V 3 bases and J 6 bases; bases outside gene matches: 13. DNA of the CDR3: TGTGCCTGGAGACTACCCGGGACAGGGGTTCCCCATGGCTACACCTTC. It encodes CAWRLPGTGVPHGYTF.

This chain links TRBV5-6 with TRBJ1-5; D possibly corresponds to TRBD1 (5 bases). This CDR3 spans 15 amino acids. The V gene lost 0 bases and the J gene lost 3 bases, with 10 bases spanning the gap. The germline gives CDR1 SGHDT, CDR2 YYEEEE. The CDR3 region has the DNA TGTGCCAGCAGCTTGGGGGGCGGAAACAATCAGCCCCAGCATTTT. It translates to CASSLGGGNNQPQHF.

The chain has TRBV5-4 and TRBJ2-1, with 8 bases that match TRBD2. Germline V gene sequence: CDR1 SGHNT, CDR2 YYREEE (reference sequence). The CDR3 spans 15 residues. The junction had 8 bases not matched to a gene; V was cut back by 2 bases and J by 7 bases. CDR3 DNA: TGTGCCAGCAGCTTACGAGGCGGGGGGCCAAATGAGCAGTTCTTC. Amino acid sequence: CASSLRGGGPNEQFF. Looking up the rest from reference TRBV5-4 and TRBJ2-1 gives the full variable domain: ETGVTQSPTHLIKTRGQQVTLRCSSQSGHNTVSWYQQALGQGPQFIFQYYREEENGRGNFPPRFSGLQFPNYSSELNVNALELDDSALYLCASSLRGGGPNEQFFGPGTRLTVL.

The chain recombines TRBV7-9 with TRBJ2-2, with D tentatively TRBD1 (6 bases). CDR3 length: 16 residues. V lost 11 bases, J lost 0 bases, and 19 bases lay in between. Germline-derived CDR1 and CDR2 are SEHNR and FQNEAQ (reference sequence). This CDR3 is CAGRDTLDANTGELFF. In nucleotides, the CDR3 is TGTGCCGGACGGGACACCCTTGACGCGAACACCGGGGAGCTGTTTTTT.

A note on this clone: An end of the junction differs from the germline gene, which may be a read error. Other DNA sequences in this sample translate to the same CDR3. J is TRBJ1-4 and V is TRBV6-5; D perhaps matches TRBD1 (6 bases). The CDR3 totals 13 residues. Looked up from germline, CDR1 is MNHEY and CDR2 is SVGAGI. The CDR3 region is CASSTGRGEKLFF. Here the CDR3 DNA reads TGTGCCAGCAGCACAGGGCGTGGGGAAAAGCTGTTTTTT.

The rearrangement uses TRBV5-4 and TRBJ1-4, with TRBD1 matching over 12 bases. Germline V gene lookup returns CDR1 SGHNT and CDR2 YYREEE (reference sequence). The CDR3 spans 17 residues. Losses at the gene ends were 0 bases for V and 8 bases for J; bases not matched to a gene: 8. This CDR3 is CASSLAGGQGAREKLFF. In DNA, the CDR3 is TGTGCCAGCAGCTTGGCCGGGGGACAGGGGGCTAGGGAAAAACTGTTTTTT.

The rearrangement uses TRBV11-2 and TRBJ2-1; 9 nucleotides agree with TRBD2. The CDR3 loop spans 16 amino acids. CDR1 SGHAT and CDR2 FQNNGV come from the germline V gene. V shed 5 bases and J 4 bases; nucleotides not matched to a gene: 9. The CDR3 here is CASSLGGRGPYNEQFF. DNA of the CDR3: TGTGCCAGCAGCCTGGGCGGGAGGGGACCGTACAATGAGCAGTTCTTC. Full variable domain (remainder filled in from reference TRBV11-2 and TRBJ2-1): EAGVAQSPRYKIIEKRQSVAFWCNPISGHATLYWYQQILGQGPKLLIQFQNNGVVDDSQLPKDRFSAERLKGVDSTLKIQPAKLEDSAVYLCASSLGGRGPYNEQFFGPGTRLTVL.

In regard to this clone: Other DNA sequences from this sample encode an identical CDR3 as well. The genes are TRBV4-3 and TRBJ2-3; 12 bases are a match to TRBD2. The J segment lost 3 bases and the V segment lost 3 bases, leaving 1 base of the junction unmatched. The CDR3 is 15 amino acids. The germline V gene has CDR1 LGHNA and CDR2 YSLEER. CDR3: CASSQTSGSTDTQYF. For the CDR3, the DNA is TGCGCCAGCAGCCAGACTAGCGGGAGTACAGATACGCAGTATTTT.

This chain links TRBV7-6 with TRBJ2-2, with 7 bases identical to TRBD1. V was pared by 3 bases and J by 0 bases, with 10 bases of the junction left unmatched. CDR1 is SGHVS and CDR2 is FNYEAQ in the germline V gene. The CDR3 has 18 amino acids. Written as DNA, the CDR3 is TGTGCCAGCAGCTTGGTTGCACAAGGGACAGCGAACACCGGGGAGCTGTTTTTT. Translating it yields CASSLVAQGTANTGELFF.

The CDR3 DNA reads TGTGCCAGCAGCGCGGGGCGGATGGGTTATGGCTACACCTTC. This gives the protein CASSAGRMGYGYTF. This chain uses TRBV5-4 with TRBJ1-2; possible D gene TRBD1, 5 bases. The length of the CDR3 is 14 residues. Germline values: CDR1 SGHNT, CDR2 YYREEE (reference sequence). V was trimmed by 4 bases and J by 5 bases, leaving 15 bases between them. Filled out from reference TRBV5-4 and TRBJ1-2, the complete variable domain reads ETGVTQSPTHLIKTRGQQVTLRCSSQSGHNTVSWYQQALGQGPQFIFQYYREEENGRGNFPPRFSGLQFPNYSSELNVNALELDDSALYLCASSAGRMGYGYTFGSGTRLTVV.

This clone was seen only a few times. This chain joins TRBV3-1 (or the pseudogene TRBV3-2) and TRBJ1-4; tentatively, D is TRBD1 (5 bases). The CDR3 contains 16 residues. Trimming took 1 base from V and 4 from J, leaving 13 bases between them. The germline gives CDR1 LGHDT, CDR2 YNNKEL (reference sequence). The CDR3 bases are TGTGCCAGCAGCCAAGCAATCCGGGGGGTTAATGAAAAACTGTTTTTT. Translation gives CASSQAIRGVNEKLFF.

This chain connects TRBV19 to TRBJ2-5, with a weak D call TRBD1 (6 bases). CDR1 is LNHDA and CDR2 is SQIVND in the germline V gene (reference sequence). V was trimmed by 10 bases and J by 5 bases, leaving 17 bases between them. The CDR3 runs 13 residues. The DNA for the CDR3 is TGTGCCACAAGGCAGGGGATAGGGGAGACCCAGTACTTC. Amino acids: CATRQGIGETQYF.

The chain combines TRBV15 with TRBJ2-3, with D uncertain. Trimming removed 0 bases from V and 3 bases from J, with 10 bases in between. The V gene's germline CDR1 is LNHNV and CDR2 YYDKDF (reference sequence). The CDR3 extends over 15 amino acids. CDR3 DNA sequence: TGTGCCACCAGCAGAGAGCGGAGTGGAACAGATACGCAGTATTTT. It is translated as CATSRERSGTDTQYF.

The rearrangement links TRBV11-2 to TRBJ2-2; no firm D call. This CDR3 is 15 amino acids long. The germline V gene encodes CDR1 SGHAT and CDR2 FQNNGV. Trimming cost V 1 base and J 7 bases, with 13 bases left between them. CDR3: CASSLVIGVNGELFF. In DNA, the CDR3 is TGTGCCAGCAGCTTAGTAATCGGTGTCAACGGGGAGCTGTTTTTT.

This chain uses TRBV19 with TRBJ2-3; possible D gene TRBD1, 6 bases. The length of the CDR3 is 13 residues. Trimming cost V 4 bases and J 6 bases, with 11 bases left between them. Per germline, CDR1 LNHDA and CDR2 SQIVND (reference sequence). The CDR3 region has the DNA TGTGCCAGTAGTAAATCCACAGGGGATACGCAGTATTTT. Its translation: CASSKSTGDTQYF.

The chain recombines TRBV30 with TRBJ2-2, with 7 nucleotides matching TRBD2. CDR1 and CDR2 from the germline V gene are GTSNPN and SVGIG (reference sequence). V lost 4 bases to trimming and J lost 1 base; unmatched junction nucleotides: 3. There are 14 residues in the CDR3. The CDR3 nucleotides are TGTGCCTGGACGGGAGGACAGAACACCGGGGAGCTGTTTTTT. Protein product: CAWTGGQNTGELFF.

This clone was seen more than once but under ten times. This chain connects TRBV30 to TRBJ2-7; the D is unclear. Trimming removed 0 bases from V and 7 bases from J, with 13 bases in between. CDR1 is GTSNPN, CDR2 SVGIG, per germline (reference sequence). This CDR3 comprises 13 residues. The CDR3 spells CAWSVLLSQEQYF. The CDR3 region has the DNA TGTGCCTGGAGTGTTCTACTCTCCCAAGAGCAGTACTTC.

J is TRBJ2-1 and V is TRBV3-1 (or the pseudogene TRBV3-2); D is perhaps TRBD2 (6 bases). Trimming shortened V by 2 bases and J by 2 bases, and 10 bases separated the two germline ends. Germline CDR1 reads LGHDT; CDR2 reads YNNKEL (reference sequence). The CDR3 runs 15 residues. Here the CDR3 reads CASSQFGGPYNEQFF. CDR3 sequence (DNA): TGTGCCAGCAGCCAATTCGGGGGACCCTACAATGAGCAGTTCTTC.

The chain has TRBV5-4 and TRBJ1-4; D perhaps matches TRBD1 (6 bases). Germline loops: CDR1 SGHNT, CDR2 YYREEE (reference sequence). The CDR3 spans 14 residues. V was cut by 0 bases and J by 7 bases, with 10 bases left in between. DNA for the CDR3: TGTGCCAGCAGCTTGGGGGGGCGGAGTGAAAAACTGTTTTTT. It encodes CASSLGGRSEKLFF.

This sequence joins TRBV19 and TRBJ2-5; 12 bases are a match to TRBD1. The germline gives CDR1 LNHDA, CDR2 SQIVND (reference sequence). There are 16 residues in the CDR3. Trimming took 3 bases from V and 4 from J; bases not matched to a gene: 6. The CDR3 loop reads CASSIPGQGAGETQYF. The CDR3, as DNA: TGTGCCAGTAGTATTCCGGGACAGGGGGCGGGAGAGACCCAGTACTTC.

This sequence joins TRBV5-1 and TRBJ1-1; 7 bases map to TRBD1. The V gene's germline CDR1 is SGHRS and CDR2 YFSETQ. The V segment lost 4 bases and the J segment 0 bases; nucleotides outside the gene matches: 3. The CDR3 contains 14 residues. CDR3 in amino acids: CASSPQGVNTEAFF. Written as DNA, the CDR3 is TGCGCCAGCAGCCCCCAGGGGGTGAACACTGAAGCTTTCTTT.